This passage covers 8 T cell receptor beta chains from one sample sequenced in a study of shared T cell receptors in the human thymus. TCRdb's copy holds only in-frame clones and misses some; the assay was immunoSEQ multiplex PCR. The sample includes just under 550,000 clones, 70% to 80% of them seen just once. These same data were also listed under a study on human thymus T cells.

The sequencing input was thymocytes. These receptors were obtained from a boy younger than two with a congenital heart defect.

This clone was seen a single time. In nucleotides, the CDR3 is TGTGCCAGCAGTTTTCTGAAATTGGAGGGGGCCACCAATCAGCCCCAGCATTTT. Protein sequence: CASSFLKLEGATNQPQHF. This sequence joins TRBV27 and TRBJ1-5, with 7 bases aligning to TRBD1. Looked up from germline, CDR1 is MNHEY and CDR2 is SMNVEV (reference sequence). The CDR3 extends over 18 amino acids. V shed 3 bases, J shed 3 bases, and the junction held 14 bases outside the gene matches.

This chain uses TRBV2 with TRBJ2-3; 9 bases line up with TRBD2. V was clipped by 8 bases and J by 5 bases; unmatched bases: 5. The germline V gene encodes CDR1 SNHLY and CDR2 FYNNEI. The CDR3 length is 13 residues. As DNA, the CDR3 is TGTGCCAGCGGAATAGCGGGAGTAGATACGCAGTATTTT. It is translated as CASGIAGVDTQYF.

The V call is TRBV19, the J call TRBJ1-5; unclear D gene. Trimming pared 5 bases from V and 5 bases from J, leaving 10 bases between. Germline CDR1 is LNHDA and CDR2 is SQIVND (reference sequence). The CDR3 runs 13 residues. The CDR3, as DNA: TGTGCCAGTAGTGGGAGGGCCCATCAGCCCCAGCATTTT. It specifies CASSGRAHQPQHF.

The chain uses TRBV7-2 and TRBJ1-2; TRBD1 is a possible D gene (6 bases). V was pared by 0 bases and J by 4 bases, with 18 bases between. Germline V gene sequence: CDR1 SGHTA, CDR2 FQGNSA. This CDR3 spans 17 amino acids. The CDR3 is CASSLAGGPARGYGYTF. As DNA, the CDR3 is TGTGCCAGCAGCTTAGCAGGGGGACCCGCTCGGGGCTATGGCTACACCTTC. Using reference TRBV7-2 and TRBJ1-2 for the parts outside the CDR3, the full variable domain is GAGVSQSPSNKVTEKGKDVELRCDPISGHTALYWYRQSLGQGLEFLIYFQGNSAPDKSGLPSDRFSAERTGGSVSTLTIQRTQQEDSAVYLCASSLAGGPARGYGYTFGSGTRLTVV.

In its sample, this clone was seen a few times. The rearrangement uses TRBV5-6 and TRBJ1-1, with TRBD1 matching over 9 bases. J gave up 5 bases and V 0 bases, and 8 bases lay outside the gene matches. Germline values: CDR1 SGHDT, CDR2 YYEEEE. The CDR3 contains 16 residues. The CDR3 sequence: CASSLDRGRNDTEAFF. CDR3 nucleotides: TGTGCCAGCAGCTTGGACAGGGGGCGGAATGATACTGAAGCTTTCTTT.

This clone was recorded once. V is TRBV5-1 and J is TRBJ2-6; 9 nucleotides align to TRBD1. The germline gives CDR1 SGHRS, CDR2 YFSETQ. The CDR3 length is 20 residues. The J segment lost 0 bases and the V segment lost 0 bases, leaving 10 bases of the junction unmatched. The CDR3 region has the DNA TGCGCCAGCAGCTTGGCCTGTTGGACAGGGGAAAGCTCTGGGGCCAACGTCCTGACTTTC. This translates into CASSLACWTGESSGANVLTF.

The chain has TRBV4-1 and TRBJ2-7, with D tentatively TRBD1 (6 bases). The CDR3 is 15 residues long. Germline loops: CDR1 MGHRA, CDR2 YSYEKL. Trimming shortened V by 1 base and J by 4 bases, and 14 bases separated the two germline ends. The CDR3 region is CASSQGGGRGYEQYF. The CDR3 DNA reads TGCGCCAGCAGCCAAGGAGGAGGCAGGGGTTACGAGCAGTACTTC.

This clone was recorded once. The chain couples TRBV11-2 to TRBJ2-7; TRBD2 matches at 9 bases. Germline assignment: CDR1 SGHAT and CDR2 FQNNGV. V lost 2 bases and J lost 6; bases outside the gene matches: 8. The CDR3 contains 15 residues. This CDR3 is CASSLFGGRAGEQYF. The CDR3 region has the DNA TGTGCCAGCAGCTTATTTGGCGGGAGGGCTGGCGAGCAGTACTTC. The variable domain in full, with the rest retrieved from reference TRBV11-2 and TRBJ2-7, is EAGVAQSPRYKIIEKRQSVAFWCNPISGHATLYWYQQILGQGPKLLIQFQNNGVVDDSQLPKDRFSAERLKGVDSTLKIQPAKLEDSAVYLCASSLFGGRAGEQYFGPGTRLTVT.